A selection of T cell receptor beta chains follows, all from one sample in a study of blood T cell repertoires in COVID-19. Sequencing used immunoSEQ multiplex PCR; TCRdb keeps in-frame clones, though not all of them. The sample lists 300,000 to 400,000 clones; 86% were seen once. Sequenced: PBMCs or T cells enriched from blood (not recorded which). These receptor sequences come from a woman in her thirties or forties with acute COVID-19. Each CDR3 is given with its conserved first and last residue. A D gene is named only where the DNA matches it firmly. Expanded clones get a size class; other rows say once, few or many, or leave the size out.

J,V,size,D,CDR3,DNA
TRBJ1-3,TRBV28,NA,NA,CASRQGSGNTIYF,TGTGCCAGCAGACAGGGCTCTGGAAACACCATATATTTT
TRBJ2-1,TRBV6-5,NA,TRBD2,CASSYGLAGGNEQFF,TGTGCCAGCAGTTACGGCCTAGCGGGAGGGAATGAGCAGTTCTTC
TRBJ1-6,TRBV6-2/TRBV6-3,NA,NA,CASSSVNSPLHF,TGTGCCAGCAGCTCAGTGAATTCACCCCTCCACTTT
TRBJ2-3,TRBV5-1,NA,NA,CASSLEASGTDTQYF,TGCGCCAGCAGCTTGGAGGCTAGCGGCACAGATACGCAGTATTTT
TRBJ1-3,TRBV28,NA,NA,CASRDWRISGNTIYF,TGTGCCAGCAGGGACTGGAGGATCTCTGGAAACACCATATATTTT
TRBJ1-2,TRBV27,NA,NA,CASSLSPGKNYGYTF,TGTGCCAGCAGTTTATCACCAGGGAAAAACTATGGCTACACCTTC
TRBJ2-7,TRBV4-3,NA,NA,CASSQEGQTKHEQYF,TGCGCCAGCAGCCAAGAGGGCCAGACGAAGCACGAGCAGTACTTC
TRBJ1-5,TRBV18,once,NA,CASSPDGDQPQHF,TGTGCCAGCTCACCGGACGGGGATCAGCCCCAGCATTTT
TRBJ1-2,TRBV5-1,NA,TRBD1,CASSQGYRGSKDGYTF,TGCGCCAGCAGCCAGGGGTACAGGGGATCTAAGGATGGCTACACCTTC
TRBJ2-5,TRBV11-2,NA,TRBD2,CASRSSGSNVQETQYF,TGTGCCAGTCGATCTAGCGGGAGCAATGTACAAGAGACCCAGTACTTC
TRBJ1-4,TRBV29-1,NA,TRBD1,CSVARDREGEKLFF,TGCAGCGTCGCCCGGGACAGGGAAGGAGAAAAACTGTTTTTT
TRBJ2-2,TRBV19,NA,TRBD1,CASSSGGVKNTGELFF,TGTGCCAGTAGTTCAGGGGGTGTAAAGAACACCGGGGAGCTGTTTTTT
TRBJ1-1,TRBV7-9,NA,TRBD1,CASSLAPGQGFTEAFF,TGTGCCAGCAGCTTAGCACCGGGACAGGGTTTTACTGAAGCTTTCTTT
TRBJ1-1,TRBV7-9,NA,NA,CASSLFPTGSEAFF,TGTGCCAGCAGCTTATTCCCGACAGGCTCTGAAGCTTTCTTT
TRBJ1-5,TRBV12-3/TRBV12-4,NA,NA,CASSLTNQPQHF,TGTGCCAGCAGTTTGACTAATCAGCCCCAGCATTTT
TRBJ2-7,TRBV6-5,NA,NA,CASRPPGVGVYEQYF,TGTGCCAGCAGGCCGCCAGGGGTCGGGGTCTACGAGCAGTACTTC
TRBJ2-7,TRBV28,once,TRBD2,CASSLYRRTSGDAAYEQYF,TGTGCCAGCAGTTTATACAGACGGACTAGCGGGGATGCCGCCTACGAGCAGTACTTC
TRBJ1-1,TRBV9,NA,NA,CASSVIQGNTEAFF,TGTGCCAGCAGCGTGATACAGGGGAACACTGAAGCTTTCTTT
TRBJ2-7,TRBV15,NA,NA,CATSRDPGLSTRHYEQYF,TGTGCCACCAGCAGAGATCCGGGACTCTCGACCAGACACTACGAGCAGTACTTC
TRBJ1-6,TRBV2,NA,NA,CASGPAGYNSPLHF,TGTGCCAGCGGCCCCGCCGGGTATAATTCACCCCTCCACTTT
TRBJ2-5,TRBV10-3,NA,TRBD2,CAISEPRGLAGVQETQYF,TGTGCCATCAGTGAGCCAAGGGGGCTAGCGGGAGTACAAGAGACCCAGTACTTC
TRBJ2-2,TRBV7-3,NA,NA,CASSSGVGLPGELFF,TGTGCCAGCAGCTCGGGGGTAGGTTTACCCGGGGAGCTGTTTTTT
TRBJ1-2,TRBV9,few,NA,CASTSTVNYGYTF,TGTGCCAGCACCTCGACAGTTAACTATGGCTACACCTTC
TRBJ2-5,TRBV7-2,NA,NA,CASSLVSTEETQYF,TGTGCCAGCAGCTTAGTTTCGACAGAAGAGACCCAGTACTTC
TRBJ1-1,TRBV28,NA,NA,CASSFLDRMNTEAFF,TGTGCCAGCAGTTTCCTCGACAGGATGAACACTGAAGCTTTCTTT
TRBJ1-2,TRBV5-5,few,NA,CASSYGRGMGYTF,TGTGCCAGCAGCTACGGAAGGGGTATGGGCTACACCTTC
TRBJ2-2,TRBV7-2,NA,NA,CASSSLRNTGELFF,TGTGCCAGCAGCTCCCTCCGGAACACCGGGGAGCTGTTTTTT
TRBJ1-1,TRBV5-4,NA,NA,CASSASRAGGTEAFF,TGTGCCAGCAGCGCCTCCAGGGCCGGGGGAACTGAAGCTTTCTTT
TRBJ2-3,TRBV5-4,once,TRBD2,CASRRGGSGTDTQYF,TGTGCCAGCCGGCGGGGCGGGAGCGGCACAGATACGCAGTATTTT
TRBJ2-1,TRBV6-2/TRBV6-3,NA,TRBD2,CASSLTSGSFGEQFF,TGTGCCAGCAGTCTGACTAGCGGGAGCTTTGGTGAGCAGTTCTTC
TRBJ1-2,TRBV19,once,NA,CASSISSRPNYGYTF,TGTGCCAGTAGTATTTCGAGCAGGCCCAACTATGGCTACACCTTC
TRBJ1-1,TRBV6-5,NA,NA,CASTEEGGTTEAFF,TGTGCCAGCACCGAGGAGGGGGGGACCACTGAAGCTTTCTTT
TRBJ1-2,TRBV10-3,NA,TRBD1,CAIAPGDRGATDYTF,TGTGCCATCGCACCCGGGGACAGGGGAGCGACAGACTACACCTTC
TRBJ2-1,TRBV10-3,NA,TRBD1,CAISEGDSLRDEQFF,TGTGCCATCAGTGAAGGGGACAGCCTAAGAGATGAGCAGTTCTTC
TRBJ2-1,TRBV4-3,NA,NA,CASSQVWPPWNEQFF,TGCGCCAGCAGCCAAGTGTGGCCGCCCTGGAATGAGCAGTTCTTC
TRBJ2-5,TRBV11-2,NA,TRBD1,CASSLGSWDRGSRETQYF,TGTGCCAGCAGCTTAGGGTCTTGGGACAGGGGTTCCCGAGAGACCCAGTACTTC
TRBJ1-6,TRBV6-5,NA,NA,CASRLNNSPLHF,TGTGCCAGCCGACTCAACAATTCACCCCTCCACTTT
TRBJ2-5,TRBV10-3,NA,NA,CAIATEETQYF,TGTGCCATCGCAACTGAAGAGACCCAGTACTTC
TRBJ2-1,TRBV3-1/TRBV3-2,NA,TRBD1,CASSPHNTDRGVGNEQFF,TGTGCCAGCAGCCCACATAATACCGACAGGGGGGTTGGGAATGAGCAGTTCTTC
TRBJ1-2,TRBV4-2,NA,TRBD1,CASSQGDSGNYGYTF,TGTGCCAGCAGCCAAGGGGACAGCGGAAACTATGGCTACACCTTC
TRBJ2-7,TRBV19,NA,TRBD1,CASREQGGAYEQYF,TGTGCCAGTAGGGAACAGGGGGGAGCCTACGAGCAGTACTTC
TRBJ1-1,TRBV11-2,NA,NA,CASSFKGGTEAFF,TGTGCCAGCAGCTTTAAGGGGGGGACTGAAGCTTTCTTT